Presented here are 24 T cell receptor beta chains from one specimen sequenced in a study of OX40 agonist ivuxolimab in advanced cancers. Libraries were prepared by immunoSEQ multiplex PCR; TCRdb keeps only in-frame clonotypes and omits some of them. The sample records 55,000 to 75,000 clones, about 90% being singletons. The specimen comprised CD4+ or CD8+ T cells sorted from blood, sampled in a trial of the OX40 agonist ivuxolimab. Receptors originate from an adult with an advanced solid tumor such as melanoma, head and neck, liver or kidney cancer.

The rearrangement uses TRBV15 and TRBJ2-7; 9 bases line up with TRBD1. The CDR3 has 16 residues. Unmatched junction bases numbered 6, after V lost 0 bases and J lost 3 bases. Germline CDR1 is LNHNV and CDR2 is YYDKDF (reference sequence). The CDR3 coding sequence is TGTGCCACCAGCAGAGATGCGGGGACAGGGAGCTACGAGCAGTACTTC. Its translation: CATSRDAGTGSYEQYF.

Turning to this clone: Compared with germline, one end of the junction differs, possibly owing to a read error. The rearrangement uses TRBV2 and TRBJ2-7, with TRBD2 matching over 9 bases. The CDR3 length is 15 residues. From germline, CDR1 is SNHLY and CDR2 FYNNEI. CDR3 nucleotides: TGTGCCAGCAGCGAAGGGACTAGCATTGTCTACGAGCAGTACTTC. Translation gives CASSEGTSIVYEQYF.

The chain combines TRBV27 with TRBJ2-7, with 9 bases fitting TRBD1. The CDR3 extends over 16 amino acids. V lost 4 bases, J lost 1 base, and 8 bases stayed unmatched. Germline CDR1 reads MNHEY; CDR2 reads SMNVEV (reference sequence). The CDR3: CASSWPPGQGSYEQYF. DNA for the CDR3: TGTGCCAGCAGTTGGCCGCCGGGACAGGGTTCCTACGAGCAGTACTTC.

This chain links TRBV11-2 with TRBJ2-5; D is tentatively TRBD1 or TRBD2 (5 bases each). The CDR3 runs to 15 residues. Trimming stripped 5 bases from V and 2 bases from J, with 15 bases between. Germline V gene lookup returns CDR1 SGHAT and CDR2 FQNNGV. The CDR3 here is CASSPFGTGQETQYF. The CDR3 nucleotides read TGTGCCAGCAGCCCATTCGGGACGGGGCAAGAGACCCAGTACTTC.

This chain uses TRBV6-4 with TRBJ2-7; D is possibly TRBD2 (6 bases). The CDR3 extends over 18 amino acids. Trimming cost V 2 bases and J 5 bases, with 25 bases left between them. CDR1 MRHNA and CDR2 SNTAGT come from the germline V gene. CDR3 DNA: TGTGCCAGCAGTGACAACCGAGGGGTCTGCGGGACGGACGACGAGCAGTACTTC. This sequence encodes CASSDNRGVCGTDDEQYF.

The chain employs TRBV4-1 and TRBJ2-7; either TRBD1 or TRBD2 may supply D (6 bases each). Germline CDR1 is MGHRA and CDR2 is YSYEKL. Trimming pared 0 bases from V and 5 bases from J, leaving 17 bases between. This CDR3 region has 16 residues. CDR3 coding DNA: TGCGCCAGCAGCCAAGATTCCGGGGGCGCAGCTAACGAGCAGTACTTC. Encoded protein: CASSQDSGGAANEQYF.

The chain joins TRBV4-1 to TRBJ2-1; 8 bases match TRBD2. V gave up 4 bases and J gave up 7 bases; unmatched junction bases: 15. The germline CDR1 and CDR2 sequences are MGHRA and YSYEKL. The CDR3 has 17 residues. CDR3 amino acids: CASSPLELREGSNEQFF. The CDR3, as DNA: TGCGCCAGCAGCCCCTTGGAGTTACGGGAGGGATCGAATGAGCAGTTCTTC.

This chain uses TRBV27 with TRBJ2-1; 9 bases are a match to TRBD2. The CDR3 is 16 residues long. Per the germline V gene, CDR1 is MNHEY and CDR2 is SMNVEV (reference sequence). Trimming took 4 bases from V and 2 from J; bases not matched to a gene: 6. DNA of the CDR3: TGTGCCAGCAGTTCGCGTCTAGCGGGAACCTACAATGAGCAGTTCTTC. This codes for CASSSRLAGTYNEQFF.

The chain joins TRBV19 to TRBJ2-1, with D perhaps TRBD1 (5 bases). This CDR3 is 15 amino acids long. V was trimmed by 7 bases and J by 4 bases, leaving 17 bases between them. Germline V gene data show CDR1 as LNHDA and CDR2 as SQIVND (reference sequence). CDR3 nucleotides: TGTGCCAGTACCCTGACAGCAGACAGTTACAATGAGCAGTTCTTC. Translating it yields CASTLTADSYNEQFF.

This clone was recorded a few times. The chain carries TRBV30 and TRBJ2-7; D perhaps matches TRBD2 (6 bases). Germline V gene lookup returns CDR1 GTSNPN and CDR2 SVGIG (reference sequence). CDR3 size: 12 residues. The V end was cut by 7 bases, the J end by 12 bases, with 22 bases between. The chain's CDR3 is CAFGLLSGVPYF. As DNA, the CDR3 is TGTGCCTTCGGTCTCCTTTCGGGAGTTCCGTACTTC.

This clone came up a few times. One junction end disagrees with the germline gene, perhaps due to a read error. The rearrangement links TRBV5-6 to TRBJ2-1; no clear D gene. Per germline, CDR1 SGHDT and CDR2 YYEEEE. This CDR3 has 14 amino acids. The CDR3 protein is CASSLVGNYNEQFF. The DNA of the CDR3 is TGTGCCAGCAGTTTGGTGGGTAACTACAATGAGCAGTTCTTC.

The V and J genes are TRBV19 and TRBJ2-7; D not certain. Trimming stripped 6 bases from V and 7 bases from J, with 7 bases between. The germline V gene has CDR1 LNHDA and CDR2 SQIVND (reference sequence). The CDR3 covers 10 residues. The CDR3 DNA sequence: TGTGCCAGTAGCCAGCCGGAGCAGTACTTC. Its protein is CASSQPEQYF.

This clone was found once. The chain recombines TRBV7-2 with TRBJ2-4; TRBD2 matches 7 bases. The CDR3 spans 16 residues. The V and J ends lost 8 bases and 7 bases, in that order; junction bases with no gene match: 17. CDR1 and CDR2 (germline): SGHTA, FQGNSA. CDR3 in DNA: TGTGCCAGCGGGCGGGCGGGAGTGACCGTGAGGAACATTCAGTACTTC. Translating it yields CASGRAGVTVRNIQYF.

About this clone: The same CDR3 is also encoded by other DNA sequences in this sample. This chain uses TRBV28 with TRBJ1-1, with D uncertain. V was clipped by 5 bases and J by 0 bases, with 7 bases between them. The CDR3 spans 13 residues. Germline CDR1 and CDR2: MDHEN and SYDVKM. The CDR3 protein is CASSLGLNTEAFF. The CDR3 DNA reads TGTGCCAGCAGTCTCGGACTGAACACTGAAGCTTTCTTT. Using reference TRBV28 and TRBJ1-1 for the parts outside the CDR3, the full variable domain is DVKVTQSSRYLVKRTGEKVFLECVQDMDHENMFWYRQDPGLGLRLIYFSYDVKMKEKGDIPEGYSVSREKKERFSLILESASTNQTSMYLCASSLGLNTEAFFGQGTRLTVV.

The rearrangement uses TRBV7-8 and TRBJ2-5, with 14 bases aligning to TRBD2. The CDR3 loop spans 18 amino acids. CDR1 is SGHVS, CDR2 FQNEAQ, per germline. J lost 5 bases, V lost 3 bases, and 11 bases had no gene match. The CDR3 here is CASSFPGTSGSEGETQYF. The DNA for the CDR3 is TGTGCCAGCAGCTTTCCGGGGACTAGCGGGAGTGAGGGGGAGACCCAGTACTTC.

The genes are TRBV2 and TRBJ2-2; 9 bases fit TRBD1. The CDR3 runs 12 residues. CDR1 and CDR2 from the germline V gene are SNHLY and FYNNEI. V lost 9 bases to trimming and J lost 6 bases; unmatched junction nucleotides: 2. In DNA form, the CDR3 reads TGTGCCAGACAGGGGGCGGCCGGGGAGCTGTTTTTT. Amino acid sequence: CARQGAAGELFF.

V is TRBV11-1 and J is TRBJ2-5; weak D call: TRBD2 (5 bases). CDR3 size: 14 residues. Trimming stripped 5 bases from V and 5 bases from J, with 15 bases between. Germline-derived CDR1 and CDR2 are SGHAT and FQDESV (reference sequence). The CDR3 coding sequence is TGTGCCAGCAGCACCTCTGACACGGGGGAGACCCAGTACTTC. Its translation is CASSTSDTGETQYF. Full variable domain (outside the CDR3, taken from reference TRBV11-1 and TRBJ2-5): EAEVAQSPRYKITEKSQAVAFWCDPISGHATLYWYRQILGQGPELLVQFQDESVVDDSQLPKDRFSAERLKGVDSTLKIQPAELGDSAMYLCASSTSDTGETQYFGPGTRLLVL.

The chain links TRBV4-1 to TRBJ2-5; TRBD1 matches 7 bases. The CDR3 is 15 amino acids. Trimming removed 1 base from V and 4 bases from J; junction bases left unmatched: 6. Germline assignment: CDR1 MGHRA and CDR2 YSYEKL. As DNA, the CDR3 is TGCGCCAGCAGCCAAGGAGTAACAGGGGTAGAGACCCAGTACTTC. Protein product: CASSQGVTGVETQYF.

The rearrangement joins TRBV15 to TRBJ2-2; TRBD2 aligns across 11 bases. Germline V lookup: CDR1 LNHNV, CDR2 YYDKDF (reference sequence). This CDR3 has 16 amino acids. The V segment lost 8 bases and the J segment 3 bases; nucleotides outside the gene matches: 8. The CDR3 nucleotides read TGTGCCACCGGAACACTAGCGGGAGCTGACACCGGGGAGCTGTTTTTT. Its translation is CATGTLAGADTGELFF.

DNA of the CDR3: TGTGCCAGCAGCTTAGGGGGACAGGGGCTCTTCTATGGCTACACCTTC. It encodes CASSLGGQGLFYGYTF. This chain links TRBV5-6 with TRBJ1-2; 10 nucleotides align to TRBD1. Germline loops: CDR1 SGHDT, CDR2 YYEEEE. The CDR3 sequence is 16 residues long. The V segment lost 2 bases and the J segment 4 bases; nucleotides outside the gene matches: 8.

CDR3 in amino acids: CASETSQYEQYF. The CDR3 DNA follows: TGTGCCAGCGAAACCTCCCAATACGAGCAGTACTTC. The chain recombines TRBV7-9 with TRBJ2-7; D unresolved. V shed 8 bases and J shed 4 bases, with 12 bases lying between them. The CDR3 contains 12 residues. CDR1 SEHNR and CDR2 FQNEAQ come from the germline V gene (reference sequence).

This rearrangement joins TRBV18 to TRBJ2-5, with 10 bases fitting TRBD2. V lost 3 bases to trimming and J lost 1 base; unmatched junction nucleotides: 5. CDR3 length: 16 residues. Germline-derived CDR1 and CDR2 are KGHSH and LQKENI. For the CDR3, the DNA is TGTGCCAGCTCACCCACAACTAGCGGGGTCCAAGAGACCCAGTACTTC. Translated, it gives CASSPTTSGVQETQYF.

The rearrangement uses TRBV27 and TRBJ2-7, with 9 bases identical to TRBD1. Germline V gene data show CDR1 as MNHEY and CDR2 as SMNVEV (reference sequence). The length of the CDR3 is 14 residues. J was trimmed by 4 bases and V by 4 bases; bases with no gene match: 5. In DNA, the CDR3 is TGTGCCAGCAGTTACAGGGGGCGCGTATACGAGCAGTACTTC. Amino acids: CASSYRGRVYEQYF.

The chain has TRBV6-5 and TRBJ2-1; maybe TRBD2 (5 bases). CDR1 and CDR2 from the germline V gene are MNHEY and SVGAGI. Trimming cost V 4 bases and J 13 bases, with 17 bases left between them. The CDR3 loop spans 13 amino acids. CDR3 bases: TGTGCCAGCAGTTCCCCGGAGAGGGAGAAACAGTTCTTC. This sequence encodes CASSSPEREKQFF.